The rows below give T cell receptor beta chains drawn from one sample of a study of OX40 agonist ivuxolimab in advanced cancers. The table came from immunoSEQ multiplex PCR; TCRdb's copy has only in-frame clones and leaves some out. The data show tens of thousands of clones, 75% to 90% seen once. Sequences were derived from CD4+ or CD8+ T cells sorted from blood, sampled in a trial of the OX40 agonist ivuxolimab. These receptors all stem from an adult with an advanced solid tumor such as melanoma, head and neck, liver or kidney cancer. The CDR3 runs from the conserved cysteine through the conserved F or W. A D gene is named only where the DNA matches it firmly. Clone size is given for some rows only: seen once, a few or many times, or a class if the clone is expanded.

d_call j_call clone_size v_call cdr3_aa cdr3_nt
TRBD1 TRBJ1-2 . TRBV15 CATSRVSGGDYGYTF TGTGCCACCAGCAGAGTGTCAGGGGGCGACTATGGCTACACCTTC
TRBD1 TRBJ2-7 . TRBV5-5 CASSSVAQGLDEQYF TGTGCCAGCAGCTCCGTCGCACAGGGGCTCGACGAGCAGTACTTC
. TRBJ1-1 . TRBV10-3 CATLVGGEAFF TGTGCCACCCTAGTAGGGGGTGAAGCTTTCTTT
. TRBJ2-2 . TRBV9 CASSLGWDRVDTGELFF TGTGCCAGCAGCCTTGGTTGGGACCGGGTAGACACCGGGGAGCTGTTTTTT
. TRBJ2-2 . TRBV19 CASSIGTRANTGELFF TGTGCCAGTAGTATAGGGACCAGGGCTAACACCGGGGAGCTGTTTTTT
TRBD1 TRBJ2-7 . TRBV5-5 CASSSPGQGAREQYF TGTGCCAGCAGCTCTCCGGGACAGGGGGCTCGGGAGCAGTACTTC
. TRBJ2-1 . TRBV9 CASSVEGGEVQFF TGTGCCAGCAGCGTAGAAGGGGGAGAGGTGCAGTTCTTC
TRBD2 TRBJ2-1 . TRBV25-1 CASGGSGNNEQFF TGTGCCAGCGGGGGTAGCGGGAACAATGAGCAGTTCTTC
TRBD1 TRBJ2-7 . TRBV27 CASSFSLRPGQLRYEQYF TGTGCCAGCAGTTTTTCTTTACGACCGGGACAGCTACGCTACGAGCAGTACTTC
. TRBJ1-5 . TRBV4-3 CASSQVPGINQPQHF TGCGCCAGCAGCCAAGTGCCAGGCATAAATCAGCCCCAGCATTTT
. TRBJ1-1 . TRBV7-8 CASSLGVTRGTEAFF TGTGCCAGCAGCTTAGGAGTGACCCGAGGGACTGAAGCTTTCTTT
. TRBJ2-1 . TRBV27 CASSTATWDEQFF TGTGCCAGCAGTACCGCAACTTGGGATGAGCAGTTCTTC
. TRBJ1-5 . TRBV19 CATSQRAGQPQHF TGTGCCACCTCCCAGAGGGCAGGACAGCCCCAGCATTTT
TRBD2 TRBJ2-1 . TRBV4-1 CASSQDFSGRTYNEQFF TGCGCCAGCAGCCAAGATTTTAGCGGGAGAACCTACAATGAGCAGTTCTTC
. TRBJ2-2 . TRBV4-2 CASSQWHGELFF TGTGCCAGCAGCCAATGGCACGGGGAGCTGTTTTTT
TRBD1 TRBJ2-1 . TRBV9 CASSPWTGYNEQFF TGTGCCAGCAGCCCGTGGACAGGATACAATGAGCAGTTCTTC
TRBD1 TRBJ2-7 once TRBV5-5 CASSFGQENSYEQYF TGTGCCAGCAGCTTCGGACAGGAAAACTCCTACGAGCAGTACTTC
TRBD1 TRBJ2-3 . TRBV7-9 CATADRATDTQYF TGTGCCACCGCGGACAGGGCCACAGATACGCAGTATTTT
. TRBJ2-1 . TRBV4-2 CASSQDYSGLWNEQFF TGTGCCAGCAGCCAAGATTATAGCGGCCTATGGAATGAGCAGTTCTTC
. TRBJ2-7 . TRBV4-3 CASSQERGFYEQYF TGCGCCAGCAGCCAAGAAAGGGGATTCTACGAGCAGTACTTC
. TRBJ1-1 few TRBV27 CASSRGFNTEAFF TGTGCCAGCAGCCGGGGTTTCAACACTGAAGCTTTCTTT
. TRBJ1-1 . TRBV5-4 CASRLGGHSEAFF TGTGCCAGCAGGTTGGGCGGACACAGTGAAGCTTTCTTT
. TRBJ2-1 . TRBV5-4 CASSLEEQGGEQFF TGTGCCAGCAGCTTGGAAGAACAGGGTGGTGAGCAGTTCTTC
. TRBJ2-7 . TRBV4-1 CASSQVPYRETYEQYF TGCGCCAGCAGCCAAGTGCCATACAGAGAAACTTACGAGCAGTACTTC
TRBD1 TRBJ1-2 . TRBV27 CASSSGQGAGGYTF TGTGCCAGCAGTTCCGGACAGGGCGCCGGGGGCTACACCTTC
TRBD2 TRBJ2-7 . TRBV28 CASSLMGSGSEQYF TGTGCCAGCAGTCTTATGGGTAGCGGGAGCGAGCAGTACTTC
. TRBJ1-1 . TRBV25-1 CASSHLEGDTEAFF TGTGCCAGCAGTCACCTGGAGGGGGATACTGAAGCTTTCTTT
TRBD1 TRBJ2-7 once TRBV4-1 CASSQSGTGYSYEQYF TGCGCCAGCAGCCAATCTGGGACAGGGTACTCGTACGAGCAGTACTTC
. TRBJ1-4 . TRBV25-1 CASSGIGRSRDEKLFF TGTGCCAGCAGTGGAATCGGAAGGTCACGGGACGAAAAACTGTTTTTT
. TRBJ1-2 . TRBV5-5 CASSFNTNYGYTF TGTGCCAGCAGCTTTAACACCAACTATGGCTACACCTTC
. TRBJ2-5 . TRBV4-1 CARAGKGGGPLGETQYF TGCGCCCGCGCCGGCAAGGGGGGGGGCCCTCTGGGGGAGACCCAGTACTTC
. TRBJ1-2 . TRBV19 CASSISRSYGYTF TGTGCCAGTAGTATAAGCAGGAGCTATGGCTACACCTTC
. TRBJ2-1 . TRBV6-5 CASTKGGSFNEQFF TGTGCCAGCACCAAAGGAGGCAGCTTCAATGAGCAGTTCTTC
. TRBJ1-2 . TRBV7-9 CASSLPGLDYGYTF TGTGCCAGCAGCTTACCGGGTCTTGACTATGGCTACACCTTC
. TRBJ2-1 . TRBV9 CASSASWSVEQFF TGTGCCAGCAGCGCATCGTGGTCTGTAGAGCAGTTCTTC
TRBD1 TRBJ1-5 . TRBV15 CATSRGPEGARQPQHF TGTGCCACCAGCAGAGGACCAGAGGGGGCGAGGCAGCCCCAGCATTTT
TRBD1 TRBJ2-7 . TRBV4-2 CASSQGQGDYEQYF TGTGCCAGCAGCCAGGGACAGGGAGACTACGAGCAGTACTTC
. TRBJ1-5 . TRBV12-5 CASGFEGGPQHF TGTGCTAGTGGTTTTGAGGGAGGGCCCCAGCATTTT
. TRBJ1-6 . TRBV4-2 CASSQDWIGSSPLHF TGTGCCAGCAGCCAAGATTGGATCGGGTCTTCACCCCTCCACTTT
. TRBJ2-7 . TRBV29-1 CSVFGSAYEQYF TGCAGCGTGTTCGGGTCGGCTTACGAGCAGTACTTC
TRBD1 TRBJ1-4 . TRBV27 CASSLGTASNEKLFF TGTGCCAGCAGTTTAGGGACAGCCTCTAATGAAAAACTGTTTTTT
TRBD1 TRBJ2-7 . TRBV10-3 CAISDPGQGAKPSYEQYF TGTGCCATCAGTGACCCGGGACAGGGGGCGAAACCTTCCTACGAGCAGTACTTC
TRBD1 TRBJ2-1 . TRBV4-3 CASSPSPGTGYGQFF TGCGCCAGCAGCCCCAGTCCCGGGACAGGGTATGGGCAGTTCTTC
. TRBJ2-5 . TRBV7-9 CASRMIVDMGTQYF TGTGCCAGCAGGATGATAGTAGATATGGGGACCCAGTACTTC
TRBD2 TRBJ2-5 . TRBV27 CASSFDSGGETQYF TGTGCCAGCAGTTTTGATAGCGGGGGTGAGACCCAGTACTTC
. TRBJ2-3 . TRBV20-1 CSATGDTQYF TGCAGTGCTACGGGGGATACGCAGTATTTT
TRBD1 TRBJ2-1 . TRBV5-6 CASSLGTGSYNEQFF TGTGCCAGCAGCTTGGGGACAGGGTCCTACAATGAGCAGTTCTTC
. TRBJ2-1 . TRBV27 CASSWASEYNEQFF TGTGCCAGCAGTTGGGCTAGCGAATACAATGAGCAGTTCTTC